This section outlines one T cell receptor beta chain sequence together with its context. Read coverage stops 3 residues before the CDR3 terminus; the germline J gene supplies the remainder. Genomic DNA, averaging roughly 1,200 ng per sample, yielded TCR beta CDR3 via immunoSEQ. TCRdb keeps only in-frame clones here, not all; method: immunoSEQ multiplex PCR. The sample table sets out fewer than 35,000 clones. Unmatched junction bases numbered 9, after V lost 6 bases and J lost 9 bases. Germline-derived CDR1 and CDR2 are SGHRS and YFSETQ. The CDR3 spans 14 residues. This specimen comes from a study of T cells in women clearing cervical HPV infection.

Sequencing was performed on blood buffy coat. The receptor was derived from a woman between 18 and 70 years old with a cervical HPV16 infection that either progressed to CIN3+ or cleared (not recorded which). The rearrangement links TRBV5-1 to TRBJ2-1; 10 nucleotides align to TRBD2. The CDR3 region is CASNERGGLFEQFF. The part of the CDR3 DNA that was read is TGCGCCAGCAACGAGCGGGGGGGCCTCTTTGAG.